This passage covers 25 T cell receptor beta chains from one sample sequenced in a study of T cells in Graves' hyperthyroidism and ophthalmopathy. TCR beta CDR3 regions were amplified from RNA transcripts. Primed by the HTBI set, a first-round RT-PCR was run on the TCR CDR3. TCRdb re-derived calls from the multiplex PCR reads in MiXCR, one entry per CDR3 protein. The sample lists approximately 600,000 distinct CDR3 sequences, less than 25% occurring once. The sample was blood. Receptors were obtained from a man aged 30-40 years with Graves' ophthalmopathy.

This rearrangement joins TRBV5-6 to TRBJ2-1; D possibly matches TRBD1 or TRBD2 (7 bases each). The germline V gene encodes CDR1 SGHDT and CDR2 YYEEEE. The CDR3 consists of 16 residues. Between the trimmed V and J ends, which lost 6 bases and 0 bases, there was a span of 16 bases. DNA of the CDR3: TGTGCCAGCAACCAGGGGGGGTTCAGCTCCTACAATGAGCAGTTCTTC. It codes for CASNQGGFSSYNEQFF.

This clonotype was seen many times. The V call is TRBV5-1, the J call TRBJ1-2, with D tentatively TRBD1 (6 bases). Trimming pared 0 bases from V and 3 bases from J, leaving 9 bases between. CDR3 length: 14 amino acids. Germline values: CDR1 SGHRS, CDR2 YFSETQ. The CDR3 DNA is TGCGCCAGCAGCTTGGAACCAGGGGACTATGGCTACACCTTC. Protein: CASSLEPGDYGYTF.

This clonotype showed up just a few times. The genes are TRBV5-1 and TRBJ1-5; 7 bases are shared with TRBD1. V shed 3 bases, J shed 7 bases, and the junction held 16 bases outside the gene matches. Germline values: CDR1 SGHRS, CDR2 YFSETQ. The CDR3 loop spans 17 amino acids. The DNA for the CDR3 is TGCGCCAGCAGCTCGGGAAGGGATCACAGGGGTTCACAGCCCCAGCATTTT. Its translation is CASSSGRDHRGSQPQHF.

The chain has TRBV7-2 and TRBJ1-6; D is uncertain. CDR1 is SGHTA, CDR2 FQGNSA, per germline. The CDR3 runs to 14 residues. Trimming left V 2 bases short and J 10 bases short, with 12 bases between. This CDR3 reads CASSLRAGYSPLHF. The CDR3 DNA reads as TGTGCCAGCAGCTTACGAGCAGGTTACTCACCCCTCCACTTT.

This clonotype was seen at least ten times. CDR3 sequence (DNA): TGTGCCAGCAGTTTTGGAGAAACTGAAGCTTTCTTT. Amino acid sequence: CASSFGETEAFF. The chain has TRBV12-3 or TRBV12-4 and TRBJ1-1; D call uncertain. Trimming left V 3 bases short and J 5 bases short, with 7 bases between. The CDR3 spans 12 residues.

This chain connects TRBV19 to TRBJ2-1, with 12 bases that match TRBD2. Germline V gives CDR1 LNHDA, CDR2 SQIVND (reference sequence). The CDR3 is 14 residues long. The ends lost 3 bases at V and 7 bases at J; junction bases unmatched: 1. For the CDR3, the DNA is TGTGCCAGTAGTATGACTAGCGGGGGTAATGAGCAGTTCTTC. It translates to CASSMTSGGNEQFF.

The J gene is TRBJ2-3, the V gene TRBV7-9, with no clear D. The CDR3 spans 15 residues. The V and J ends lost 2 bases and 2 bases respectively, with 11 bases between them. Per germline, CDR1 SEHNR and CDR2 FQNEAQ (reference sequence). The CDR3 DNA reads TGTGCCAGCAGCTTAATACGGCAGCCCACAGATACGCAGTATTTT. It yields the protein CASSLIRQPTDTQYF.

This clonotype was detected only a few times. The chain recombines TRBV9 with TRBJ1-1; D unresolved. CDR1 and CDR2 from the germline V gene are SGDLS and YYNGEE. V lost 4 bases and J 11 bases, leaving 21 bases between the germline ends. This CDR3 region has 14 residues. The CDR3 protein is CASSPQNGRTMAFF. In nucleotides, the CDR3 is TGTGCCAGCAGCCCCCAAAACGGACGGACCATGGCTTTCTTT.

The chain is built from TRBV2 and TRBJ1-2, with D unresolved. V lost 5 bases to trimming and J lost 2 bases, with 9 bases between them. This CDR3 contains 13 residues. From germline, CDR1 is SNHLY and CDR2 FYNNEI. CDR3 in amino acids: CASSITPNYGYTF. CDR3 coding DNA: TGTGCCAGCAGTATTACTCCGAACTATGGCTACACCTTC.

In this sample, this clonotype turned up a few times. This chain links TRBV28 with TRBJ1-2, with 11 bases that match TRBD1. With V trimmed by 8 bases and J by 7 bases, 12 bases remained unmatched. The CDR3 length is 15 residues. Germline assignment: CDR1 MDHEN and CDR2 SYDVKM. This CDR3 reads CASRYPGQGARGYTF. For the CDR3, the DNA is TGTGCCAGCCGTTACCCAGGACAGGGGGCTCGTGGCTACACCTTC.

This clonotype was detected once. This chain connects TRBV24-1 to TRBJ2-1, with 9 nucleotides matching TRBD1. Germline V gene sequence: CDR1 KGHDR, CDR2 SFDVKD. The CDR3 has 15 amino acids. The J segment lost 5 bases and the V segment lost 3 bases, leaving 4 bases of the junction unmatched. The CDR3 bases are TGTGCCACCAGTGATCCGGGACAGGGTAACAATGAGCAGTTCTTC. Its protein is CATSDPGQGNNEQFF.

This clonotype was observed a few times. The CDR3 nucleotides are TGTGCCAGCAGTGAAAGGCACTTACTAGCGGGGGTGTCCTACGAGCAGTACTTC. It specifies CASSERHLLAGVSYEQYF. This chain links TRBV2 with TRBJ2-7; 11 bases align to TRBD2. This CDR3 has 18 amino acids. The V and J ends lost 2 bases and 1 base, in that order; junction bases with no gene match: 10. The germline gives CDR1 SNHLY, CDR2 FYNNEI. The whole variable domain, remainder taken from reference TRBV2 and TRBJ2-7, is EPEVTQTPSHQVTQMGQEVILRCVPISNHLYFYWYRQILGQKVEFLVSFYNNEISEKSEIFDDQFSVERPDGSNFTLKIRSTKLEDSAMYFCASSERHLLAGVSYEQYFGPGTRLTVT.

This clonotype has just a few counts. The chain's CDR3 is CASSVSSGRAIEQFF. For the CDR3, the DNA is TGTGCCAGCAGTGTATCTAGCGGGAGGGCCATTGAGCAGTTCTTC. This chain uses TRBV6-1 with TRBJ2-1; 12 nucleotides line up with TRBD2. There are 15 residues in the CDR3. CDR1 and CDR2 from the germline V gene are MNHNS and SASEGT. V dropped 4 bases and J dropped 9; count of bases not matched to a gene: 7.

This clonotype occurred a few times. V gene TRBV5-5 combines with J gene TRBJ1-4, with D maybe TRBD1 (6 bases). Germline CDR1 is SGHKS and CDR2 is YYEKEE (reference sequence). This CDR3 region has 16 residues. V lost 1 base and J lost 3, with 13 bases in between. This chain's CDR3 is CASSLFTGQPNEKLFF. CDR3 nucleotide sequence: TGTGCCAGCAGCTTGTTTACCGGACAGCCTAATGAAAAACTGTTTTTT. Together with reference TRBV5-5 and TRBJ1-4, the CDR3 gives the full variable domain: DAGVTQSPTHLIKTRGQQVTLRCSPISGHKSVSWYQQVLGQGPQFIFQYYEKEERGRGNFPDRFSARQFPNYSSELNVNALLLGDSALYLCASSLFTGQPNEKLFFGSGTQLSVL.

V gene TRBV4-1 combines with J gene TRBJ1-3; D remains ambiguous. V dropped 4 bases and J dropped 0 bases, with 10 bases sitting between them. CDR3 length equals 15 residues. Germline V lookup: CDR1 MGHRA, CDR2 YSYEKL. CDR3 protein: CASSPSWDSGNTIYF. The CDR3 DNA sequence: TGCGCCAGCAGCCCAAGTTGGGACTCTGGAAACACCATATATTTT.

This chain joins TRBV19 and TRBJ1-6, with 8 bases fitting TRBD1. CDR1 and CDR2 (germline): LNHDA, SQIVND (reference sequence). The CDR3 has 15 amino acids. Trimming took 7 bases from V and 10 from J; bases not matched to a gene: 12. The CDR3 sequence is CASTVEETGVSPLHF. CDR3 DNA sequence: TGTGCCAGTACGGTCGAGGAGACAGGGGTGTCACCCCTCCACTTT.

The CDR3 DNA reads TGTGCCAGCACCCAGGGGGGGGGACAACAGCCCCAGCATTTT. Amino acid sequence: CASTQGGGQQPQHF. The rearrangement uses TRBV7-2 and TRBJ1-5; 7 bases map to TRBD1. Germline CDR1 reads SGHTA; CDR2 reads FQGNSA. This CDR3 contains 14 residues. V lost 7 bases and J lost 7; bases outside the gene matches: 10.

This clonotype was seen many times. V and J are TRBV6-2 or TRBV6-3 and TRBJ1-3; D is uncertain. CDR3 size: 18 residues. The V gene lost 5 bases and the J gene lost 1 base, with 21 bases spanning the gap. Germline lookup yields CDR1 MNHEY and CDR2 SVGEGT. CDR3 amino acids: CASSRAYSGLASGNTIYF. The DNA of the CDR3 is TGTGCCAGCAGTCGCGCCTATTCGGGCCTAGCGTCTGGAAACACCATATATTTT.

This clonotype was detected a few times. The rearrangement uses TRBV7-3 and TRBJ1-6; unclear D gene. This CDR3 region has 15 residues. Per germline, CDR1 SGHTA and CDR2 FQGTGA. Trimming removed 2 bases at V and 0 bases at J, with 5 bases between. The CDR3 DNA is TGTGCCAGCAGCTTATCGAGCTCCTATAATTCACCCCTCCACTTT. This codes for CASSLSSSYNSPLHF.

The chain carries TRBV19 and TRBJ2-2, with unresolved D. CDR3 size: 13 residues. V lost 3 bases and J lost 1, with 3 bases in between. Looked up from germline, CDR1 is LNHDA and CDR2 is SQIVND (reference sequence). The CDR3 region has the DNA TGTGCCAGTAGTATCAAGAACACCGGGGAGCTGTTTTTT. It translates to CASSIKNTGELFF.

This sequence joins TRBV10-2 and TRBJ2-3; D gene unclear. This CDR3 has 11 amino acids. Between the trimmed V and J ends, which lost 7 bases and 1 base, there was a span of 3 bases. Germline loops: CDR1 WSHSY, CDR2 SAAADI. As DNA, the CDR3 is TGCGCCAGCACACGCACAGATACGCAGTATTTT. Amino acid sequence: CASTRTDTQYF.

At least ten counts were recorded for this clonotype. Here the CDR3 reads CSARGAGVVDTGELFF. The CDR3 coding sequence is TGCAGTGCTAGAGGGGCAGGGGTGGTGGACACCGGGGAGCTGTTTTTT. The genes are TRBV20-1 and TRBJ2-2, with D tentatively TRBD1 (6 bases). The CDR3 is 16 amino acids. The V gene lost 1 base and the J gene lost 3 bases, with 15 bases spanning the gap. CDR1 and CDR2 (germline): DFQATT, SNEGSKA (reference sequence).

In this sample, this clonotype turned up a few times. The chain combines TRBV5-4 with TRBJ1-1; 11 bases fit TRBD1. The ends lost 4 bases at V and 4 bases at J; junction bases unmatched: 6. This CDR3 spans 15 amino acids. Per germline, CDR1 SGHNT and CDR2 YYREEE (reference sequence). Here the CDR3 DNA reads TGTGCCAGCAGCACGGGGACAGGGGGGGGCACTGAAGCTTTCTTT. This encodes CASSTGTGGGTEAFF.

This clonotype was picked up many times. The rearrangement joins TRBV12-3 or TRBV12-4 to TRBJ2-2; D is undetermined. The CDR3 has 14 residues. With 6 bases removed from V and 2 bases from J, the gap between germline ends came to 10 bases. Written as DNA, the CDR3 is TGTGCCAGCAGATGGGGATTTAACACCGGGGAGCTGTTTTTT. As protein: CASRWGFNTGELFF.

This clonotype has only a few counts. The V and J genes are TRBV4-1 and TRBJ1-1; D remains ambiguous. The germline V and J ends were trimmed by 0 bases and 1 base, with 12 bases remaining between them. The germline gives CDR1 MGHRA, CDR2 YSYEKL. The CDR3 has 16 residues. Here the CDR3 DNA reads TGCGCCAGCAGCCAAGAACGCTCTTGGAGGAACACTGAAGCTTTCTTT. Translating it yields CASSQERSWRNTEAFF.